The present entry profiles one T cell receptor (beta chain) with its context. This sample is drawn from a study of CD8 T cells in Susac syndrome. Study at large: Patients with Susac syndrome, at blood draw, were therapy-naive, on corticosteroids, or on intravenous immunoglobulin alone.

Germline V lookup: CDR1 KGHSH, CDR2 LQKENI. V shed 5 bases, J shed 8 bases, and the junction held 5 bases outside the gene matches. This CDR3 has 14 residues. An amount of RNA that ranged from roughly 0.5 to 1 ug was reverse transcribed with random hexamers. Amplification of TCR beta CDR3 used immunoSEQ multiplex PCR across 54 Vbeta and 13 Jbeta. TCRdb passed the immunoSEQ multiplex PCR reads through MiXCR, listing each CDR3 protein once. The data hold some 160,000 distinct CDR3 sequences, with 85% to 95% observed a single time. Sequencing of TCR beta was performed on blood CD8+ and CD4+ T cells. The CD8+ and CD4+ T cells were isolated magnetically using a negative isolation approach, whereas the TEMRA cells were enriched by FACS.

The sample taken for sequencing was CD4+ T cells from PBMCs. This sequence originates from a human donor with Susac syndrome. The gene calls are TRBV18 and TRBJ2-1, with TRBD1 matching over 11 bases. The CDR3 protein is CASSAGTGGDEQFF. The CDR3 DNA reads as TGTGCCAGCTCAGCCGGGACAGGGGGTGATGAGCAGTTCTTC.